This T cell receptor (beta chain) was captured in a study of blood T cells in healthy people across ages. Study outcomes and limitations: Relative to aged donors, long-lived donors carried more naive CD4+ cells and displayed higher diversity.

Note on this clonotype: Its antigen is not known.

A sample-barcoded 5' primer and a J-beta primer mix were used in a second PCR of roughly 6 to 11 cycles. TCRdb reanalysed the 5' RACE reads using MiXCR and keeps one entry per CDR3 protein. The repertoire has 1,800,000 or so distinct CDR3 sequences, around 40% of them found once; the top ten carry about 21%. The sample consisted of blood. The source of this sequence is a human donor in good health.

CDR3 amino acids: CASSQNSGQGGFGEKLFF. The CDR3 bases are TGCGCCAGCAGCCAGAATTCTGGACAGGGAGGCTTCGGTGAAAAACTGTTTTTT. The chain couples TRBV4-3 to TRBJ1-4; 8 bases match TRBD1. Germline V lookup: CDR1 LGHNA, CDR2 YSLEER. The CDR3 runs to 18 residues. J was trimmed by 7 bases and V by 3 bases; bases with no gene match: 16.